This T cell receptor beta chain was documented in a study of blood T cell repertoires in COVID-19 (dated by TCRdb to 2018 to 2020). Describing the broader study: Samples covering the acute and convalescent phases of COVID-19 were provided by collaborators in the United States, Italy and Spain. The material from the prospective study consisted of cDNA or gDNA derived from T cells, B-cell-depleted T cells, or PBMCs. The sample metadata nearly always contained a de-identified subject ID, COVID-19 status, age in years and sex. The repertoires were released in a freely available public database meant as a resource for research on the immune response to SARS-CoV-2. Where available, HLA class I and class II types were obtained from metadata supplied by the sample provider rather than from assay-based typing. The dataset comprised deeply sampled blood TCRbeta repertoires from subjects exposed to, actively infected with, or recovered from COVID-19. The samples were drawn from two sources: the first 160 participants of the ongoing ImmuneRACE study, and 950 to 1,500 subjects contributed by 6 global collaborators.

Summary of the overall study and its limitations: The amount of clinical and demographic metadata varied by source and participant and was provided uncurated.

This clone was counted a few times. Its specific antigen is unknown. Per-nucleotide qualities are absent, and no much larger clonotype sits a single base away. Collaborating institutions collected whole blood in K2EDTA tubes following their own protocols. For TCRbeta analysis, collaborator samples were shipped as frozen whole blood, as isolated PBMCs, or as DNA extracted from either sample type. TCRbeta CDR3 regions were amplified from genomic DNA using the immunoSEQ Assay, a bias-controlled multiplex PCR. The study's own analysis went as follows. Nucleated cell counts per sample were estimated from amplification of reference gene primers within the assay. To quantify the absolute abundance of each unique TCRbeta CDR3 rearrangement, sequence reads were collapsed and filtered. For each sample, productive Simpson clonality was calculated as the square root of Simpson's diversity index over productive rearrangements. TCRdb stores this immuneACCESS table with in-frame sequences only. Part of the clones is absent; in the studies checked, under half of the shortfall reflects unresolved V genes, and no reason is known for the rest. Clone size and the V and J calls come from that table; the DNA yielded D and trimming. This sample lists 30,000 to 35,000 clones; roughly four fifths were detected once. Of the sample, over 3.5% falls within the top ten clones.

V trim: 3 bases; J trim: 6 bases; unmatched bases: 7. The CDR3 measures 15 amino acids from cysteine to phenylalanine. Of the read, only the CDR3 DNA is kept; its 45 bases are in frame from base 1. In the germline V gene, CDR1 corresponds to SNHLY and CDR2 to FYNNEI. This clonotype was obtained from a man between 45 and 60 years old with acute or convalescent COVID-19. The rearranged segments are TRBV2 and TRBJ2-2; 7 central nucleotides agree with TRBD1. Material: peripheral blood. The sequence in DNA is TGTGCCAGCAGTGAGATACAGGGGTCGGCCGGGGAGCTGTTTTTT. This sequence encodes CASSEIQGSAGELFF. Where the CDR3 stops, the reference TRBV2 and TRBJ2-2 genes take over; the full variable domain is EPEVTQTPSHQVTQMGQEVILRCVPISNHLYFYWYRQILGQKVEFLVSFYNNEISEKSEIFDDQFSVERPDGSNFTLKIRSTKLEDSAMYFCASSEIQGSAGELFFGEGSRLTVL.